This note documents a single T cell receptor (beta chain) sequence. This sample is part of a study of CD8+ T cells in alopecia areata. Following extraction, RNA underwent reverse transcription to cDNA, which served as the sequencing template. This table comes from immunoSEQ multiplex PCR, and its TCRdb copy is limited to in-frame clones, with some not included. This table has roughly 150,000 clones, around half appearing once. CDR3 length: 15 amino acids. Germline V lookup: CDR1 SGHAT, CDR2 FQNNGV. The V end was cut by 4 bases, the J end by 2 bases, with 13 bases between. The sequence was obtained from a human donor with alopecia areata. The input for sequencing was CD8+ T cells sorted from blood, taken at week 0. V is TRBV11-2 and J is TRBJ2-3; TRBD2 might be the D (5 bases). The CDR3 nucleotides are TGTGCCAGCAGCTCTCCGGCCGGGGTCACAGATACGCAGTATTTT. Its translation: CASSSPAGVTDTQYF.